This TCR beta chain is drawn from a study of blood T cell repertoires in COVID-19. About the research overall: T cells, B-cell-depleted T cells, or PBMCs provided the cDNA or gDNA that served as material.

CDR1 is SNHLY and CDR2 is FYNNEI in the germline V gene. V gave up 1 base and J gave up 0 bases, with 14 bases separating them. The CDR3 loop spans 17 amino acids. Sequenced by immunoSEQ multiplex PCR; TCRdb stores in-frame clones only, minus some. The profile shows 470,000 or so clones, about 89% of them singletons. This rearrangement joins TRBV2 to TRBJ2-3; TRBD2 might be the D (6 bases). This receptor was taken from a woman under 40 with acute or convalescent COVID-19. The sample taken for sequencing was peripheral blood. CDR3 amino acids: CASSEDLRTTSTDTQYF. The CDR3 region has the DNA TGTGCCAGCAGTGAAGATCTAAGGACTACTAGCACAGATACGCAGTATTTT.